These T cell receptor beta chains were read from a single sample in a study of vaccination effects on CD4 cells after COVID-19. Clones were read by immunoSEQ multiplex PCR, and TCRdb kept only the in-frame ones, dropping some. The sample carries about 52,000 clones, 60% to 80% recorded once. What these receptors recognize is not known. Sequencing used CD4+ T cells from PBMCs cultured with HCoV-OC43 spike peptides, obtained before COVID-19 vaccination. Receptor source: a human donor who received a COVID-19 vaccine. Each CDR3 is given with its conserved first and last residue. A D gene is named only where the DNA matches it firmly.

CDR3 length	D gene	J gene	V gene	CDR3 protein
13	.	TRBJ2-5	TRBV7-9	CASSPGVQETQYF
15	TRBD1	TRBJ2-1	TRBV5-1	CASSLSWTGYNEQFF
13	.	TRBJ1-1	TRBV30	CAWMTDMNTEAFF
16	.	TRBJ2-3	TRBV9	CASSPQGGGLRYTQYF
13	TRBD2	TRBJ2-5	TRBV10-2	CASRASGQETQYF
14	.	TRBJ2-3	TRBV7-9	CASTLMGVTDTQYF
15	TRBD1	TRBJ1-5	TRBV19	CASSPRDRSNQPQHF
14	.	TRBJ1-1	TRBV5-1	CASSLSPENTEAFF
12	.	TRBJ1-1	TRBV29-1	CSAVDPGTEAFF
12	.	TRBJ1-2	TRBV12-3/TRBV12-4	CASSLVRLGYTF
15	.	TRBJ2-6	TRBV5-1	CASRPTGSGANVLTF
15	.	TRBJ1-5	TRBV28	CASSFGGEGNQPQHF
16	.	TRBJ2-5	TRBV27	CASSRTRLAVQETQYF
13	.	TRBJ1-2	TRBV15	CATSHPGGGGYTF
17	TRBD2	TRBJ2-3	TRBV30	CAWSASRVAGVTDTQYF
14	TRBD1	TRBJ1-6	TRBV6-6	CASSLDRDNSPLHF
15	TRBD2	TRBJ2-1	TRBV3-1/TRBV3-2	CASSSSGGSYNEQFF
15	TRBD1	TRBJ1-3	TRBV18	CASSEIRDSRNTIYF
15	.	TRBJ2-5	TRBV24-1	CATSETNRGGETQYF
13	.	TRBJ1-2	TRBV24-1	CATSDLGVTGYTF